The sample holds many counts of the clone carrying this TCR beta chain. The germline V gene encodes CDR1 MNHEY and CDR2 SMNVEV (reference sequence). The V gene lost 2 bases and the J gene lost 3 bases, with 20 bases spanning the gap. The CDR3 is 18 residues long. Regarding time point: newly diagnosed GD, antithyroid drugs for less than 3 months. Construction of the TCR library relied on RNA isolated from PBMCs. This sample stems from a study of regulatory T cells in long-lasting Graves disease. Arm-PCR of CDR3 regions with iRepertoire HTBI primers generated TCR beta libraries. TCRdb independently ran MiXCR on the multiplex PCR reads; one entry per CDR3 protein. The sample lists about 430,000 distinct CDR3 sequences, approximately 15% seen once, with about 7.6% in the top ten. The sample was also reused in another study, on T cells in Graves' hyperthyroidism and ophthalmopathy. From that second work: Diagnosis relied on clinical symptoms, serum thyroxine and TRAb, thyroid ultrasound and orbital computed tomography.

The source was peripheral blood mononuclear cells (PBMCs), collected at new diagnosis, from a patient treated with antithyroid drugs. The sequence was obtained from a woman in her 40s with Graves disease. The chain employs TRBV27 and TRBJ2-1; TRBD2 is a possible D gene (6 bases). CDR3: CASSLRPSGSSYYNEQFF. For the CDR3, the DNA is TGTGCCAGCAGTTTACGGCCCTCCGGGAGCTCCTACTACAATGAGCAGTTCTTC.